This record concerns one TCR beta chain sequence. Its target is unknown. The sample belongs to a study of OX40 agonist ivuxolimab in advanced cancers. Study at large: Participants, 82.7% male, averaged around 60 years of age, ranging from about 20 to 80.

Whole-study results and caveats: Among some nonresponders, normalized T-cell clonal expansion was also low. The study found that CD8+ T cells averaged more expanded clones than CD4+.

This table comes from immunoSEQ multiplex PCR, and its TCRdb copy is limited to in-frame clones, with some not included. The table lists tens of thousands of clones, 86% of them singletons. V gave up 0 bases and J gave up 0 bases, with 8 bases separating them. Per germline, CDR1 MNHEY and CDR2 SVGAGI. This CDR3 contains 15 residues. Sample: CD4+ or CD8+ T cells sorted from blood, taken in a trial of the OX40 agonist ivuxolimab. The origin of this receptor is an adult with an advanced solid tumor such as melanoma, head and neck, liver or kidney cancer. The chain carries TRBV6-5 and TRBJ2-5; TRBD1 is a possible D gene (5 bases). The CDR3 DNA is TGTGCCAGCAGTTACTCGAACAGGCACCAAGAGACCCAGTACTTC. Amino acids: CASSYSNRHQETQYF.